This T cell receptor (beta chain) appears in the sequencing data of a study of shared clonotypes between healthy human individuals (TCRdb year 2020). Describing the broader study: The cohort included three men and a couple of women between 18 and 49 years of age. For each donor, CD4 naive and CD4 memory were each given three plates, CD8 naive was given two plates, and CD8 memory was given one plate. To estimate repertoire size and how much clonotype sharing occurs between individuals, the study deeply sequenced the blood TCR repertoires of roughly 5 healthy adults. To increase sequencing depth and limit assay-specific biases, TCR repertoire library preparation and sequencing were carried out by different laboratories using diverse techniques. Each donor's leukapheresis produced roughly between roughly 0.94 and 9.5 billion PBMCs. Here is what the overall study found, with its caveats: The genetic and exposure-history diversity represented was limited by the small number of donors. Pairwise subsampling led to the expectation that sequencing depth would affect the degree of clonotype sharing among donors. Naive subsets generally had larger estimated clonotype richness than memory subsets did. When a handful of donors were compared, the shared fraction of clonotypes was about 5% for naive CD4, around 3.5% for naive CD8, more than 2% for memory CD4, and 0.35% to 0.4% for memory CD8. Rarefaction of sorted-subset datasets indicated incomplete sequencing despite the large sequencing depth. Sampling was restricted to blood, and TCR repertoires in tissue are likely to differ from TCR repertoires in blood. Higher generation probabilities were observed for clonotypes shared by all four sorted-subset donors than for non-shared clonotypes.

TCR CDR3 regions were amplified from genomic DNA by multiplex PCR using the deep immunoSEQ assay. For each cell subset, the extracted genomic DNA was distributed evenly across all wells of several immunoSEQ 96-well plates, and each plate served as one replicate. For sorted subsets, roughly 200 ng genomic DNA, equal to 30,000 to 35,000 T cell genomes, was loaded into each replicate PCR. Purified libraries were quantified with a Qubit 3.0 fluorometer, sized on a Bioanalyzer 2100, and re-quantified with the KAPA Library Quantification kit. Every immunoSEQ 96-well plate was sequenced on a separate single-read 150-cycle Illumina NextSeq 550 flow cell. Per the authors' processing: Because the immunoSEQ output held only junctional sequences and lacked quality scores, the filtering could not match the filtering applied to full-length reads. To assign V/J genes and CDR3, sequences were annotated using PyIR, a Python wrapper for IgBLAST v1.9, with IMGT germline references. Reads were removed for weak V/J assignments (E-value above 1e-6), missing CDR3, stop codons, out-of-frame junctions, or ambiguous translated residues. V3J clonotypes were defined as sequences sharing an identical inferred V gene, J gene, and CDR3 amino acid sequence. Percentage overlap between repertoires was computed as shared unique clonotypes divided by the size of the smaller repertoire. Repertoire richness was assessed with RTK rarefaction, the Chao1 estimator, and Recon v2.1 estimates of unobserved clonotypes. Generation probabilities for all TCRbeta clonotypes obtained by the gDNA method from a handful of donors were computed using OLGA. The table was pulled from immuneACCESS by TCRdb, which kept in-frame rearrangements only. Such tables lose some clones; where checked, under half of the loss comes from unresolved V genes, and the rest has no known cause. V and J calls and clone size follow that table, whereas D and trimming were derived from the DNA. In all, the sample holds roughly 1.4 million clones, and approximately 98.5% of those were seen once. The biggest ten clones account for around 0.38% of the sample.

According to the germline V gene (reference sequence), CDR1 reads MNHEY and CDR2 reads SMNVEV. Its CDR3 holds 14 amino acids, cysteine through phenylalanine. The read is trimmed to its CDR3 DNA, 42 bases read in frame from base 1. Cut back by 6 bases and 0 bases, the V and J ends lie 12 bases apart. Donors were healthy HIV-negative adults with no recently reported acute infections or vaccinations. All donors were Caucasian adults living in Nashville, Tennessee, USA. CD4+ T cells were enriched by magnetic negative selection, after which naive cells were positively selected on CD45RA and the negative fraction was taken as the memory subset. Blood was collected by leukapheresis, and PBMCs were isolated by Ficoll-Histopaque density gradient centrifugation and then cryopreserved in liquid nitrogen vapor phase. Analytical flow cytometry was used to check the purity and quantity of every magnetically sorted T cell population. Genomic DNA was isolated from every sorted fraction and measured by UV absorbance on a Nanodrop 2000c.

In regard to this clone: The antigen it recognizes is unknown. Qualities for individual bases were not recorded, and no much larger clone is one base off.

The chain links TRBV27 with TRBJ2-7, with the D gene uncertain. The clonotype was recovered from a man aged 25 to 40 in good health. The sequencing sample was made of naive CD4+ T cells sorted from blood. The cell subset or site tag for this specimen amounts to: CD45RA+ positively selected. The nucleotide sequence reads TGTGCCAGCAGCTTCCTAACGAGCTCCTACGAGCAGTACTTC. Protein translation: CASSFLTSSYEQYF.